This T cell receptor (beta chain) is drawn from a study of blood T cells in healthy people across ages. It was with a sample-barcoded 5' primer and a J-beta primer mix that a second PCR of roughly 7 to 12 cycles was run. One entry per CDR3 protein results from TCRdb running MiXCR on the 5' RACE reads. The sample comprises around 900,000 distinct CDR3 sequences, 29% of which are singletons, and 17% rests with the top ten. Note on this clonotype: The target antigen is unknown. At one end, the junction sequence differs from germline, possibly due to a read error.

Germline CDR1 and CDR2: SGHTA and FQGNSA. The CDR3 length is 16 residues. Study-level findings and limits: In long-lived donors, naive CD4+ cell counts and diversity exceeded those of aged donors. Unknown CMV status may confound age-related changes in expanded clones.

The sequenced sample was blood. This clonotype originated in a woman over 75 in good health. The chain links TRBV7-2 to TRBJ1-2; 8 bases map to TRBD1. DNA for the CDR3: TGTGCCAGCAGCATGGCCGGACAGGGAGTTACCCGGGGCTGCACCTTC. Its translation is CASSMAGQGVTRGCTF.